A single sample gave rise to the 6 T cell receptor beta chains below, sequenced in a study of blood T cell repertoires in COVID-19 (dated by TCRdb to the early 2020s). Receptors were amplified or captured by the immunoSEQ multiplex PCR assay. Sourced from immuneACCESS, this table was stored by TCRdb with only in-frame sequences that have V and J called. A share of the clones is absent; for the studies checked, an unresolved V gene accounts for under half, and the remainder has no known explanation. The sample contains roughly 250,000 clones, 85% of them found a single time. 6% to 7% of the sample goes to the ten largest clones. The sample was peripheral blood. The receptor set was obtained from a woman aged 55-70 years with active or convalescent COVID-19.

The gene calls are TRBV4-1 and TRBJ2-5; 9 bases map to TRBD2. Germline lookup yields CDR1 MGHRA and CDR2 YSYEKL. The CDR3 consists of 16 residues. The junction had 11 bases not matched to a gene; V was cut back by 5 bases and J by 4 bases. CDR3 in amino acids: CASSYTGTSIRETQYF. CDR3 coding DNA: TGCGCCAGCAGCTACACCGGGACTAGCATACGAGAGACCCAGTACTTC.

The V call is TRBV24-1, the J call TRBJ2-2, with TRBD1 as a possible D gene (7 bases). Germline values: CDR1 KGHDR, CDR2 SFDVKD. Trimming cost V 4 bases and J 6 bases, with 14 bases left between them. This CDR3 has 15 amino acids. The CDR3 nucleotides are TGTGCCACCAGTGACGTGACAGGGAGGTCCGGGGAGCTGTTTTTT. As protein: CATSDVTGRSGELFF.

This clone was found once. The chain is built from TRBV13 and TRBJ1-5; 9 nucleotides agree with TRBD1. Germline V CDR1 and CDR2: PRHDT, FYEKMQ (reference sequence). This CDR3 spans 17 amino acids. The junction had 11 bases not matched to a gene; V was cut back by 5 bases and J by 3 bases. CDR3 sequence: CASSAGTGMGYNQPQHF. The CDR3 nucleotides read TGTGCCAGCAGCGCAGGGACAGGGATGGGGTACAATCAGCCCCAGCATTTT.

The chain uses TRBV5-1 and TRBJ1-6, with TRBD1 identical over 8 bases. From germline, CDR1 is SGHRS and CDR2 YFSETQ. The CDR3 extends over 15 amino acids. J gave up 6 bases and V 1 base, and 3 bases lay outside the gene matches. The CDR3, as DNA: TGCGCCAGCAGCTTGATTGGACAGGGTAATTCACCCCTCCACTTT. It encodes CASSLIGQGNSPLHF.

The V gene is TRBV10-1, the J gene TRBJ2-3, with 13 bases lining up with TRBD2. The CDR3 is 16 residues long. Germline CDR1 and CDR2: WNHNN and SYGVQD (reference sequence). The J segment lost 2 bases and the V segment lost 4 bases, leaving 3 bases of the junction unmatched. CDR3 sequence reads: CASSGTSGGSTDTQYF. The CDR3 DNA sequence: TGCGCCAGCAGTGGGACTAGCGGGGGCTCCACAGATACGCAGTATTTT.

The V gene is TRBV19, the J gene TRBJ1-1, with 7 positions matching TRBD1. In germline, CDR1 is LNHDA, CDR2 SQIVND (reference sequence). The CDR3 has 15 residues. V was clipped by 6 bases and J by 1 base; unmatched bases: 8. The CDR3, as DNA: TGTGCCAGTAGCGTTAGGGGGCTGCCGAACACTGAAGCTTTCTTT. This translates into CASSVRGLPNTEAFF.